Listed below are T cell receptor beta chains from one sample, sequenced in a study of cytomegalovirus exposure and HLA in healthy donors. Using immunoSEQ multiplex PCR, the repertoire was profiled, and TCRdb retains in-frame clones only, with some absent. The table has some 150,000 clones, around 80% seen once; the top ten hold 2% to 2.5%. The sequenced sample was PBMCs. These receptors all come from a man aged 25 to 40 in good health and CMV-seronegative. Each CDR3 is given with its conserved first and last residue. D genes are given only for firm matches. The size of a clone is reported for some rows only, either as once, few or many, or as a class for expanded clones.

abundance: -
v_gene: TRBV5-6
d_gene: TRBD1
j_gene: TRBJ2-4
CDR3nt: TGTGCCAGCAGCCAATGGACAGGGGGCGTCGGCAAAAACATTCAGTACTTC
CDR3aa: CASSQWTGGVGKNIQYF

abundance: -
v_gene: TRBV6-1
d_gene: TRBD1
j_gene: TRBJ2-7
CDR3nt: TGTGCCAGCAGTGGCCGGGACAGTGGGGGCCTCTCCTACGAGCAGTACTTC
CDR3aa: CASSGRDSGGLSYEQYF

abundance: -
v_gene: TRBV5-1
d_gene: TRBD1
j_gene: TRBJ2-2
CDR3nt: TGCGCCAGCAGCCCAGGGACAGGGGAAACCGGGGAGCTGTTTTTT
CDR3aa: CASSPGTGETGELFF

abundance: -
v_gene: TRBV6-5
d_gene: TRBD1
j_gene: TRBJ2-7
CDR3nt: TGTGCCAGCAGACCCGGGACAGGTAGCTCCTACGAGCAGTACTTC
CDR3aa: CASRPGTGSSYEQYF

abundance: few
v_gene: TRBV5-6
d_gene: -
j_gene: TRBJ1-5
CDR3nt: TGTGCCAGCAGCTTGGGGCGGCTGAATCAGCCCCAGCATTTT
CDR3aa: CASSLGRLNQPQHF

abundance: -
v_gene: TRBV28
d_gene: TRBD1
j_gene: TRBJ1-6
CDR3nt: TGTGCCAGCTCCACAGGGGGTCTTAATTCACCCCTCCACTTT
CDR3aa: CASSTGGLNSPLHF

abundance: -
v_gene: TRBV28
d_gene: -
j_gene: TRBJ1-2
CDR3nt: TGTGCCAGCAGACTAACTTCTAACTATGGCTACACCTTC
CDR3aa: CASRLTSNYGYTF

abundance: -
v_gene: TRBV7-9
d_gene: -
j_gene: TRBJ1-2
CDR3nt: TGTGCCAGCAGCTTAGGCCCAGGGGTAGAATATGGCTACACCTTC
CDR3aa: CASSLGPGVEYGYTF

abundance: -
v_gene: TRBV2
d_gene: -
j_gene: TRBJ1-1
CDR3nt: TGTGCCAGCAGTACAGGGTCTACCACTGAAGCTTTCTTT
CDR3aa: CASSTGSTTEAFF

abundance: once
v_gene: TRBV20-1
d_gene: -
j_gene: TRBJ2-1
CDR3nt: TGCAGTGCTGCGGGGTTCAATGAGCAGTTCTTC
CDR3aa: CSAAGFNEQFF

abundance: -
v_gene: TRBV28
d_gene: TRBD1
j_gene: TRBJ1-2
CDR3nt: TGTGCCAGCAGCACAGGGGGCGAGTCCTATGGCTACACCTTC
CDR3aa: CASSTGGESYGYTF